The clone carrying this TCR beta chain was detected many times. From the RT-PCR reads, TCRdb called clonotypes with MiXCR, one entry per CDR3 protein. The sample contains 550,000 to 750,000 distinct CDR3 sequences, 13% to 15% of which appear only once. This TCR derives from a female donor in good health, serving as a healthy control. The sequencing input was memory CD4+ T cells from blood.

CDR3 DNA: TGCAGCGGGCAGGGACAGGGCTACGAGCAGTACTTC. This translates into CSGQGQGYEQYF. The J gene is TRBJ2-7, the V gene TRBV29-1; 9 bases are shared with TRBD1. This CDR3 has 12 residues. Germline V gene sequence: CDR1 SQVTM, CDR2 ANQGSEA. Trimming at V came to 7 bases and at J to 3 bases, leaving 4 bases not matched to a gene.